This TCR beta chain appears in the sequencing data of a study of T cells in Graves' hyperthyroidism and ophthalmopathy. Note on this clonotype: What it recognizes is unknown. This may be a read error, as it is one base from a much larger clone.

Clinical symptoms, serum thyroxine and TRAb, thyroid ultrasound and orbital computed tomography together formed the diagnostic basis. The PBMCs were taken from about 9.7 ml of fresh peripheral blood. Amplification of TCR beta CDR3 regions was performed using RNA transcripts as template. TCR CDR3 regions were first amplified by RT-PCR with HTBI primers. Via MiXCR, TCRdb re-called the multiplex PCR reads, giving one row per CDR3 protein. Here the sample spans some 720,000 distinct CDR3 sequences, roughly 15% being singletons. Study-wide findings and caveats: Blood held most thyroid clonotypes expanded above 0.001 frequency.

The CDR3 consists of 14 residues. This clonotype originated in a young man with Graves' hyperthyroidism. Input material: blood. The rearrangement uses TRBV12-3 or TRBV12-4 and TRBJ1-1, with TRBD1 identical over 9 bases. The CDR3 reads CASSSTGGDTEASF. The DNA for the CDR3 is TGTGCCAGCAGTTCGACAGGGGGTGACACTGAAGCTTCCTTT.